Shown below are 4 T cell receptor beta chains from a single sample sequenced in a study of human T cells and chemical hapten exposure. TCRdb analysed the RACE reads with MiXCR anew, one entry per CDR3 protein. The sample consists of tens of thousands of distinct CDR3 sequences, 9.9% of them appearing once. As to time point: patch test 3, about 24 weeks after DPC sensitization. Documented treatment: therapeutic diphenylcyclopropenone sensitization with weekly scalp DPC. Sequences were derived from whole blood, sampled in connection with sensitization to the hapten diphenylcyclopropenone (DPC). All receptors come from a woman in her 40s with alopecia areata. Some clones in this sample may be carry-over from other donors' samples.

The chain joins TRBV7-6 to TRBJ2-1; D could derive from TRBD1 or TRBD2 (6 bases each). V lost 7 bases and J lost 15, with 19 bases in between. Germline assignment: CDR1 SGHVS and CDR2 FNYEAQ. There are 12 residues in the CDR3. CDR3 protein: CASIGWGAGWFF. CDR3 DNA sequence: TGTGCCAGCATCGGTTGGGGGGCTGGTTGGTTCTTC.

This clonotype was counted ten times or more. The chain employs TRBV20-1 and TRBJ2-1; 7 nucleotides line up with TRBD2. The CDR3 totals 16 residues. Germline CDR1 reads DFQATT; CDR2 reads SNEGSKA (reference sequence). The J segment lost 3 bases and the V segment lost 3 bases, leaving 11 bases of the junction unmatched. The CDR3 DNA is TGCAGTGCTAGCCTATCTAGCGGAGGCCTCTACAATGAGCAGTTCTTC. Its protein is CSASLSSGGLYNEQFF.

This clonotype was observed a few times. This chain uses TRBV29-1 with TRBJ1-1, with D uncertain. This CDR3 is built from 12 residues. Trimming left V 6 bases short and J 1 base short, with 9 bases between. Germline-derived CDR1 and CDR2 are SQVTM and ANQGSEA. This CDR3 is CSVCVSNTEAFF. The CDR3 bases are TGCAGCGTCTGTGTATCGAACACTGAAGCTTTCTTT.

The table lists this clonotype with many counts. The rearrangement links TRBV5-1 to TRBJ2-7; the match to TRBD1 covers 9 bases. V lost 3 bases and J lost 2; bases outside the gene matches: 15. Germline CDR1 is SGHRS and CDR2 is YFSETQ. The CDR3 runs 18 residues. The CDR3 nucleotides are TGCGCCAGCAGCTCTGATACCGGGACAGGGTTTCCCCCCTACGAGCAGTACTTC. Its protein is CASSSDTGTGFPPYEQYF.